This T cell receptor beta chain emerged from a study of T-cell reconstitution after alpha-beta-depleted transplantation in children. The authors prepared the TCRbeta library with unique molecular identifiers. TCRdb reprocessed the PCR reads with MiXCR, giving one entry per CDR3 protein. The data hold approximately 1,000,000 distinct CDR3 sequences, with about 29% observed a single time. CDR1 is DFQATT and CDR2 is SNEGSKA in the germline V gene (reference sequence). The V gene lost 0 bases and the J gene lost 0 bases, with 14 bases spanning the gap. The CDR3 contains 16 residues. This rearrangement joins TRBV20-1 to TRBJ1-1; D perhaps matches TRBD1 (5 bases). The sequenced sample was PBMCs, mostly from graft donor cells, obtained 360 days after TCRalphabeta/CD19-depleted stem cell transplant. The TCR sequence derives from a boy younger than two who had a stem cell transplant for SCID, so the T cells may come from the graft donor. Written as DNA, the CDR3 is TGCAGTGCTAGAGATAATTGGGGGACCCTGAACACTGAAGCTTTCTTT. Translating gives CSARDNWGTLNTEAFF.